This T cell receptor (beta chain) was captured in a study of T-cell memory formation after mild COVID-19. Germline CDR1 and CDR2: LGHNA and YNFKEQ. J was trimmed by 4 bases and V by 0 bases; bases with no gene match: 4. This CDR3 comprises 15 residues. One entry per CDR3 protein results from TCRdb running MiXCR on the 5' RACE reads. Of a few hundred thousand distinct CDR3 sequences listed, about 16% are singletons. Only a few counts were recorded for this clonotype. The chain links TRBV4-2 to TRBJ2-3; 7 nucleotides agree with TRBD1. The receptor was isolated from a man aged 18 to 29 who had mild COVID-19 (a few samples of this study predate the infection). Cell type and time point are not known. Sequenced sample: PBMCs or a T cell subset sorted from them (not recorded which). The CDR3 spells CASSQETGIADTQYF. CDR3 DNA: TGTGCCAGCAGCCAAGAGACAGGGATCGCAGATACGCAGTATTTT.